Listed below are T cell receptor beta chains from one sample, sequenced in a study of blood T cell repertoires in COVID-19. Sequenced by immunoSEQ multiplex PCR; TCRdb stores in-frame clones only, minus some. The table lists about 410,000 clones, 80% to 90% of them singletons. The sequenced sample was peripheral blood. The receptor set was obtained from a woman between 25 and 40 years old with active or convalescent COVID-19. The conserved cysteine and the conserved F or W are not part of the CDR3 here. The order of the fields is V gene, J gene, CDR3 protein.

v_gene: TRBV23-1; j_gene: TRBJ2-7; CDR3aa: ARGLAADFSYEQY
v_gene: TRBV30; j_gene: TRBJ2-5; CDR3aa: AWSKLGTVNQETQY
v_gene: TRBV6-5; j_gene: TRBJ1-2; CDR3aa: ASTLYQRDPYGYT
v_gene: TRBV6-5; j_gene: TRBJ1-1; CDR3aa: ASTKTLNTEAF
v_gene: TRBV30; j_gene: TRBJ1-6; CDR3aa: AWSVMGTDNSPLH
v_gene: TRBV6-5; j_gene: TRBJ2-7; CDR3aa: ASSSTSGIDEQY
v_gene: TRBV3-1/TRBV3-2; j_gene: TRBJ1-4; CDR3aa: ASSRTEGLEKLF
v_gene: TRBV27; j_gene: TRBJ1-2; CDR3aa: ASSLGGMGYGYT
v_gene: TRBV19; j_gene: TRBJ1-1; CDR3aa: ASRVGTGGPEAF
v_gene: TRBV15; j_gene: TRBJ1-4; CDR3aa: ATSRAPQGGDEKLF
v_gene: TRBV19; j_gene: TRBJ2-7; CDR3aa: ASSIGHLGSYEQY
v_gene: TRBV4-1; j_gene: TRBJ1-2; CDR3aa: ASSQAVNYGYT
v_gene: TRBV5-1; j_gene: TRBJ1-2; CDR3aa: ASSPSVPGQGNYGYT
v_gene: TRBV5-4; j_gene: TRBJ2-4; CDR3aa: ASSHGTSGGQY
v_gene: TRBV7-9; j_gene: TRBJ2-3; CDR3aa: ASSSRTGSDTQY
v_gene: TRBV15; j_gene: TRBJ1-2; CDR3aa: ATSRLTGSEGYT
v_gene: TRBV2; j_gene: TRBJ2-2; CDR3aa: ASNSNRGHNTGELF
v_gene: TRBV27; j_gene: TRBJ1-1; CDR3aa: ASSLFSVLNTEAF
v_gene: TRBV3-1/TRBV3-2; j_gene: TRBJ1-2; CDR3aa: ASSDREFIYGYT
v_gene: TRBV25-1; j_gene: TRBJ2-1; CDR3aa: ASSEQGLGYNEQF
v_gene: TRBV20-1; j_gene: TRBJ2-7; CDR3aa: SGTDSGGLY
v_gene: TRBV27; j_gene: TRBJ1-6; CDR3aa: ASRPGESSSPLH
v_gene: TRBV5-1; j_gene: TRBJ2-7; CDR3aa: ASSRGTSGARTYEQY
v_gene: TRBV5-1; j_gene: TRBJ1-1; CDR3aa: ASSPDSVNTEAF
v_gene: TRBV4-1; j_gene: TRBJ2-1; CDR3aa: ASSQGTSKPSEQF
v_gene: TRBV6-5; j_gene: TRBJ1-4; CDR3aa: ASSWGVGEKLF
v_gene: TRBV2; j_gene: TRBJ2-7; CDR3aa: ASNPQVPYEQY
v_gene: TRBV2; j_gene: TRBJ1-1; CDR3aa: ASSRGMGNTEAF